Detailed here is one T cell receptor beta chain. Its antigen target is currently unknown. No base-level quality is on record; no much larger clone is a single base apart. The sample comes from a study of T cell responses to AZD1222 COVID-19 vaccine (dated by TCRdb to about 2021). Turning to the overall study: AZD1222 recipients whose second dose came at about 4 weeks and those whose second dose came at about 12 weeks were combined into one group, since spike-specific TCR depth and breadth did not differ between the two schedules. TCR sequencing covered some 250 trial participants: 207 given two doses of AZD1222 and around 26 given two doses of MenACWY control vaccine. Enrollment into the trials was organized by age into subgroups of 18-55, 56-69 and 70-plus years, and those subgroups contained roughly 150, 30 and 60 TCR-sequenced participants, respectively.

The sample's time point label, decoded: baseline before first vaccination. The vaccinee samples were drawn from two UK trials, COV001 and COV002, one of which was a single-blind randomized controlled phase 2/3 trial testing AZD1222 (ChAdOx1 nCoV-19) in healthy adults. For TCRbeta chain sequencing, PBMC samples from trial participants were taken at day 0 and at day 28 after the second dose. In the germline V gene, CDR1 corresponds to LGHNA and CDR2 to YNFKEQ. V loses 0 bases of germline sequence and J loses 0 bases, and the interval between the two ends is 5 bases. The CDR3 measures 14 amino acids from cysteine to phenylalanine. The entry retains the CDR3 DNA only, 42 bases that are in frame from base 1. The paper as a whole reports these results and caveats: Vaccine-associated CD4 TCRs spanned the whole spike protein, with dominant responses in regions 160-218 and 743-854. Because no day 14 peak-response samples were available, repertoires were characterized only after the peak T cell response. A significant rise in spike-specific TCR breadth and depth was observed after two AZD1222 doses relative to day 0 and relative to MenACWY recipients. Nearly half of unique spike-specific TCRs reportedly recognized epitopes outside regions mutated in the B.1.351 and B.1.1.7 variants. In the small 56-69-year group, the increase in depth fell short of significance, most likely because of low power. Most participants were white British and females outnumbered males, and the authors suggested that clonal diversity may have been underestimated. Conclusions about previously exposed vaccinees are limited because only five or six AZD1222 recipients were SARS-CoV-2 seropositive at baseline.

The CDR3 regions of human TCRbeta chains were analyzed by immunosequencing. On the authors' methods: Repertoire TCRs were checked for matches against a reference library of SARS-CoV-2-specific TCRs that had been generated using the MIRA antigen-specificity platform. Breadth was defined as the fraction of unique TCRs that were SARS-CoV-2-associated, and depth was defined as the fraction of total T cells that were SARS-CoV-2-associated. Each spike-specific TCR was assigned to its reactive spike region and to a CD4 or CD8 class using the MIRA data. Log10-transformed breadth and depth values were compared by one-way ANOVA with Sidak's multiple comparisons tests. In its TCRdb copy, this immuneACCESS table keeps in-frame sequences only and misses some clones. Where compared with another copy, unresolved V genes explain less than half of these, and the others have no known cause. Clone size and V and J calls were adopted from that table, with D and trimming inferred from the DNA. Here the sample has 110,000 to 150,000 clones; around nine tenths occur a single time. The top ten hold 3.5% to 4.5% of the sample.

Sequencing was performed on peripheral blood, taken on day 0 of AZD1222 vaccination. The rearrangement joined TRBV4-2 to TRBJ1-1; too little of a D gene remains to name it. The TCR was taken from an adult in good health. The DNA sequence is TGTGCCAGCAGCCAAGACCTGCTGAACACTGAAGCTTTCTTT. It encodes CASSQDLLNTEAFF.